This TCR beta chain originates from a study of CD8 T cells in ankylosing spondylitis. Overall study results and limits: Within ankylosing spondylitis blood, a TCR beta motif made up of several highly homologous variants appeared to be characteristic.

TCRdb processed the 5' RACE reads anew with MiXCR; each CDR3 protein has one entry. The sample lists 450,000 to 550,000 distinct CDR3 sequences, 5.3% occurring once. Comments on this clonotype: Its target is not known.

This CDR3 contains 16 residues. Germline loops: CDR1 DFQATT, CDR2 SNEGSKA (reference sequence). The ends were cut back, 0 bases at V and 0 bases at J, with 11 bases in the middle. The TCR sequence derives from a male donor with ankylosing spondylitis. The specimen was blood, either unsorted or a sorted T cell fraction (not recorded which). The rearrangement uses TRBV20-1 and TRBJ2-2; D is ambiguous. CDR3 sequence (DNA): TGCAGTGCTAGAGATTTACGAGACGCGAACACCGGGGAGCTGTTTTTT. This gives the protein CSARDLRDANTGELFF.